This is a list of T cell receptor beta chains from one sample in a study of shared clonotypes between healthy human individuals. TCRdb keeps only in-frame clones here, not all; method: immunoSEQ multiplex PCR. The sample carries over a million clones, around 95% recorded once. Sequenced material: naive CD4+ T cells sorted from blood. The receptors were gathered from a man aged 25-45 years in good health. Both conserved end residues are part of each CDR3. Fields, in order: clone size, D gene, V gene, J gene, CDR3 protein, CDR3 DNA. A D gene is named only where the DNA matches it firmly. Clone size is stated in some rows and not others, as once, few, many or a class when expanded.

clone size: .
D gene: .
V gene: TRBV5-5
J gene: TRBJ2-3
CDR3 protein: CASIWRLVSVTDTQYF
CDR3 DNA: TGTGCCAGCATCTGGCGACTAGTTTCCGTAACAGATACGCAGTATTTT

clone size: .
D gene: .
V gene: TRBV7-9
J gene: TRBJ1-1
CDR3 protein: CASSLAGTEAFF
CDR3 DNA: TGTGCCAGCAGCTTAGCCGGGACTGAAGCTTTCTTT

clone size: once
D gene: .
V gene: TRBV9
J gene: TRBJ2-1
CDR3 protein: CASSGSVSSYNEQFF
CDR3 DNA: TGTGCCAGCAGCGGGAGCGTGAGCTCCTACAATGAGCAGTTCTTC

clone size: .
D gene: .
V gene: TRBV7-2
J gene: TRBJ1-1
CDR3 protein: CASSFRGGNTEAFF
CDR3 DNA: TGTGCCAGCAGCTTTCGAGGCGGGAACACTGAAGCTTTCTTT

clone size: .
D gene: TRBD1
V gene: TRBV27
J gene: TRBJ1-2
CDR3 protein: CASRLQGASGYGYTF
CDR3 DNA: TGTGCCAGCAGATTACAGGGGGCGAGTGGCTATGGCTACACCTTC

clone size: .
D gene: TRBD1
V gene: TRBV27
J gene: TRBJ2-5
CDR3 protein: CASKKQGSQETQYF
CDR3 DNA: TGTGCCAGCAAAAAACAGGGGAGCCAAGAGACCCAGTACTTC

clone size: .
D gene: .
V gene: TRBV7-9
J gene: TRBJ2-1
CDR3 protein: CASSQLANDEQFF
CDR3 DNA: TGTGCCAGCAGCCAACTAGCAAACGATGAGCAGTTCTTC

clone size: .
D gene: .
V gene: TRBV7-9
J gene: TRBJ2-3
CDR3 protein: CATSPKKSTDTQYF
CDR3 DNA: TGTGCCACCAGCCCCAAGAAGAGCACAGATACGCAGTATTTT

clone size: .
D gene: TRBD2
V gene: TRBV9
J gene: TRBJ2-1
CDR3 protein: CASSTREGSYNEQFF
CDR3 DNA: TGTGCCAGCAGCACGCGGGAGGGTTCCTACAATGAGCAGTTCTTC

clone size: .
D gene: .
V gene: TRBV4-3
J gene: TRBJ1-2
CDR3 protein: CASSQGPLTGAANYGYTF
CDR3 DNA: TGCGCCAGCAGCCAAGGTCCGCTGACGGGGGCGGCAAACTATGGCTACACCTTC

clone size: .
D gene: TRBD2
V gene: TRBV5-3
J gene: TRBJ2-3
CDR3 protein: CARSSPGLAAYTDTQYF
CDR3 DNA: TGTGCCAGAAGCTCGCCGGGACTAGCGGCCTACACAGATACGCAGTATTTT

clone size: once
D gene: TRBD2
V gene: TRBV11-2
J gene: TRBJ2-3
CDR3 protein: CASRLALTDTQYF
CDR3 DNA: TGTGCCAGCCGACTAGCGCTCACAGATACGCAGTATTTT

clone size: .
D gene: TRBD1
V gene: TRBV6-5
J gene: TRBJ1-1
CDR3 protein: CASSLLTGANTEAFF
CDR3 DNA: TGTGCCAGCAGTCTTCTAACAGGGGCGAACACTGAAGCTTTCTTT

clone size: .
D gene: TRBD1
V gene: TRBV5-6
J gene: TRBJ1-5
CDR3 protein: CASSFGQASNQPQHF
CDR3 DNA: TGTGCCAGCAGCTTTGGACAGGCAAGCAATCAGCCCCAGCATTTT

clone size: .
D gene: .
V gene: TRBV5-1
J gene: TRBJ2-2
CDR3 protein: CASSFTRGNGELFF
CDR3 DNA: TGCGCCAGCAGCTTTACACGGGGTAACGGGGAGCTGTTTTTT

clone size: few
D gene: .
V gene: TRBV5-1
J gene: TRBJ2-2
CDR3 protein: CASIGNGELFF
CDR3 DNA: TGCGCCAGCATCGGCAACGGGGAGCTGTTTTTT

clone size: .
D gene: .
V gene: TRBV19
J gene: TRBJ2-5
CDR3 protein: CASSIRRGIQETQYF
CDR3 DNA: TGTGCCAGTAGTATCCGCCGCGGGATACAAGAGACCCAGTACTTC

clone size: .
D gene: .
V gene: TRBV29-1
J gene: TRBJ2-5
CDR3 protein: CSVDGGKETQYF
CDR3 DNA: TGCAGCGTTGACGGCGGGAAAGAGACCCAGTACTTC

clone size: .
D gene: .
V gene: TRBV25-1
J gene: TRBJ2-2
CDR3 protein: CASSEYGGTNTGELFF
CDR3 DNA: TGTGCCAGCAGTGAATACGGCGGGACGAACACCGGGGAGCTGTTTTTT

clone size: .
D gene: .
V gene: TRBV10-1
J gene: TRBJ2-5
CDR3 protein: CASSGGGETQYF
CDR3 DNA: TGCGCCAGCAGTGGGGGCGGAGAGACCCAGTACTTC

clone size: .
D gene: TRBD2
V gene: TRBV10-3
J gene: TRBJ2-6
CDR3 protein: CAISSASGSGANVLTF
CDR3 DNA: TGTGCCATCAGTTCGGCTAGCGGGAGTGGGGCCAACGTCCTGACTTTC

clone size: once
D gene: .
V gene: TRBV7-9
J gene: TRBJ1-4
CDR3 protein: CASSLTGANEKLFF
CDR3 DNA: TGTGCCAGCAGCTTAACTGGGGCTAATGAAAAACTGTTTTTT

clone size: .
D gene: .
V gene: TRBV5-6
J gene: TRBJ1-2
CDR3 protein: CASSLATFPGEGNYGYTF
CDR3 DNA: TGTGCCAGCAGCTTGGCAACATTTCCGGGGGAGGGCAACTATGGCTACACCTTC

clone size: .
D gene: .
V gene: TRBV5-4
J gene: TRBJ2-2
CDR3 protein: CASSLGTPNTGELFF
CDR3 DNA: TGTGCCAGCAGCTTGGGGACACCGAACACCGGGGAGCTGTTTTTT

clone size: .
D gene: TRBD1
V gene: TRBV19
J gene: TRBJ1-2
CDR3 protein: CASSTHPGQGDYGYTF
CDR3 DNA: TGTGCCAGTAGTACACACCCCGGACAGGGTGACTATGGCTACACCTTC

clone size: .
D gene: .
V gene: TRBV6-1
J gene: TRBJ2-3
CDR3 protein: CASREGGTDTQYF
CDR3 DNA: TGTGCCAGCAGAGAAGGGGGCACAGATACGCAGTATTTT

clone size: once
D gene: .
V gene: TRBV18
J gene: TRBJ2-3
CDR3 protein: CASSPLAARDTQYF
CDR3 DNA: TGTGCCAGCTCCCCTCTCGCGGCTCGGGATACGCAGTATTTT

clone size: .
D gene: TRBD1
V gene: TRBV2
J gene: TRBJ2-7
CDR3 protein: CASSRDRIGTFYEQYF
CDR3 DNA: TGTGCCAGCAGTCGGGACAGGATCGGAACTTTCTACGAGCAGTACTTC

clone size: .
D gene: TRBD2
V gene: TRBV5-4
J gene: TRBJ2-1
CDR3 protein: CASSTGLAGENEQFF
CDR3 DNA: TGTGCCAGCAGCACCGGACTAGCGGGCGAGAATGAGCAGTTCTTC

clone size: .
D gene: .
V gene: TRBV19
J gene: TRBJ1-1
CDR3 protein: CASGQLNTEAFF
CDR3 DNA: TGTGCCAGTGGACAGTTGAACACTGAAGCTTTCTTT

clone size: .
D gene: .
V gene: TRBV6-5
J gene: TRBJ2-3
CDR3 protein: CASSSRTWNPDTQYF
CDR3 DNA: TGTGCCAGCAGTTCTAGGACATGGAACCCAGATACGCAGTATTTT